The source of this T cell receptor (beta chain) is a study of human T cells and chemical hapten exposure. Study details: Enrolled patients were predominantly female and had alopecia areata, totalis or universalis. General observations from the study: Controls formed significantly fewer large CDR3 similarity clusters than expanded TCRs did.

Looked up from germline, CDR1 is ENHRY and CDR2 is SYGVKD. There are 16 residues in the CDR3. The V end lost 2 bases, the J end lost 6 bases, and 17 bases lay between the germline ends. Time point indicated: patch test 1, 2 weeks after DPC sensitization. The treatment here: therapeutic diphenylcyclopropenone sensitization with weekly scalp DPC. MiXCR, run by TCRdb on the RACE reads, gives a single entry per CDR3 protein. Of 150,000 or so distinct CDR3 sequences listed, more than 14% were seen once; the top ten hold 1.7%. This clonotype came up a few times. As yet, its antigen is unknown. Sequencing used whole blood, obtained in connection with sensitization to the hapten diphenylcyclopropenone (DPC). This chain connects TRBV10-3 to TRBJ2-1; a possible D gene is TRBD2 (6 bases). The source is a woman aged 30 to 39 with alopecia areata. Some clones in this sample may be carry-over from other donors' samples. The chain's CDR3 is CAISENELALTNEQFF. CDR3 bases: TGTGCCATCAGTGAGAATGAACTAGCACTAACCAATGAGCAGTTCTTC.